This T cell receptor beta chain was captured in a study of blood T cell repertoires in COVID-19. Overall study: COVID-19 samples from acute and convalescent phases originated in the United States, Italy and Spain. The cDNA or gDNA used as material had been derived from T cells, B-cell-depleted T cells, or PBMCs.

This CDR3 has 18 residues. V dropped 4 bases and J dropped 3; count of bases not matched to a gene: 9. Germline CDR1 MNHNS, CDR2 SASEGT. Study processing details: For nucleated cells, counts were estimated from reference gene primer amplification. The assay was immunoSEQ multiplex PCR, and TCRdb's table has in-frame clones only and misses some. V and J calls and clone size are those listed in that table; D and trimming were worked out from the DNA. The repertoire holds over 55,000 clones, with 65% to 90% as singletons. Seattle's cohort entered during active infection and was followed longitudinally. This clone was seen more than once but under ten times.

The specimen sequenced was peripheral blood. This chain connects TRBV6-1 to TRBJ2-6; 10 positions agree with TRBD1. The origin of this receptor is a man in his fifties with COVID-19, enrolled during active disease. In nucleotides, the CDR3 is TGTGCCAGCAGTGTCGTCCCGGGACAGGGGTTTGGGGCCAACGTCCTGACTTTC. Its translation is CASSVVPGQGFGANVLTF.